The 19 T cell receptor beta chains below all came from one sample that was sequenced in a study of blood T cell repertoires in COVID-19. This table comes from immunoSEQ multiplex PCR, and its TCRdb copy is limited to in-frame clones, with some not included. The sample includes over 60,000 clones, about 88% of them seen just once. Sequencing was performed on peripheral blood. These receptors were obtained from a man in his sixties or seventies with active or convalescent COVID-19.

The chain is built from TRBV5-1 and TRBJ1-1; no definite D call. Trimming shortened V by 10 bases and J by 0 bases, and 13 bases separated the two germline ends. The CDR3 sequence is 13 residues long. From germline, CDR1 is SGHRS and CDR2 YFSETQ. The CDR3 sequence is CASRASVNTEAFF. CDR3 nucleotides: TGCGCCTCCAGAGCGTCCGTGAACACTGAAGCTTTCTTT.

The chain couples TRBV9 to TRBJ2-3, with no clear D. V lost 4 bases and J 6 bases, leaving 12 bases between the germline ends. Germline-derived CDR1 and CDR2 are SGDLS and YYNGEE. The CDR3 is 13 amino acids. CDR3 amino acids: CASSPRPRDTQYF. CDR3 nucleotide sequence: TGTGCCAGCAGCCCCCGGCCGCGGGATACGCAGTATTTT.

The rearrangement links TRBV10-2 to TRBJ1-6, with D possibly TRBD1 on 6 matching bases. The CDR3 is made up of 18 amino acids. Germline V lookup: CDR1 WSHSY, CDR2 SAAADI. V was shortened by 6 bases and J by 0 bases, with 18 bases between the two germline ends. CDR3 sequence reads: CASRTDRRSSSYNSPLHF. DNA of the CDR3: TGCGCCAGCAGGACAGACAGGAGATCAAGCTCCTATAATTCACCCCTCCACTTT.

V is TRBV7-9 and J is TRBJ2-2, with TRBD1 as a possible D gene (6 bases). From germline, CDR1 is SEHNR and CDR2 FQNEAQ (reference sequence). Between the trimmed V and J ends, which lost 1 base and 8 bases, there was a span of 14 bases. The CDR3 totals 15 residues. For the CDR3, the DNA is TGTGCCAGCAGCTTAGGCCAGGGGACCTCGGGGGAGCTGTTTTTT. The encoded protein is CASSLGQGTSGELFF.

J is TRBJ1-2 and V is TRBV5-1; TRBD1 agrees at 10 bases. CDR3 size: 16 residues. Germline CDR1 reads SGHRS; CDR2 reads YFSETQ. J was trimmed by 3 bases and V by 4 bases; bases with no gene match: 9. The CDR3 loop reads CASSPEGQGRDYGYTF. CDR3 in DNA: TGCGCCAGCAGCCCCGAGGGACAGGGGCGTGACTATGGCTACACCTTC.

The DNA for the CDR3 is TGTGCCAGCACCCCGGACGGGATGGGGTATGGCTACACCTTC. This codes for CASTPDGMGYGYTF. This rearrangement joins TRBV6-6 to TRBJ1-2; D is ambiguous. Looked up from germline, CDR1 is MNHNY and CDR2 is SVGAGI (reference sequence). The CDR3 is 14 amino acids. V was clipped by 7 bases and J by 5 bases, with 17 bases between them.

This clone was recorded only once. This chain connects TRBV3-1 (or the pseudogene TRBV3-2) to TRBJ2-2, with 7 bases lining up with TRBD2. Germline CDR1 LGHDT, CDR2 YNNKEL (reference sequence). This CDR3 has 14 amino acids. V lost 4 bases and J lost 6; bases outside the gene matches: 5. The CDR3 protein is CASSPGLVSGELFF. The CDR3 region has the DNA TGTGCCAGCAGCCCCGGACTAGTTTCCGGGGAGCTGTTTTTT.

This clone has only one observation. This chain uses TRBV7-2 with TRBJ1-5, with TRBD1 matching 7 bases. The CDR3 spans 14 residues. Trimming at V came to 5 bases and at J to 3 bases, leaving 4 bases not matched to a gene. CDR1 is SGHTA and CDR2 is FQGNSA in the germline V gene. This CDR3 reads CASSPQGVNQPQHF. The CDR3 nucleotides are TGTGCCAGCAGCCCGCAGGGGGTCAATCAGCCCCAGCATTTT.

The CDR3 loop is CASSRPGTGVSEQFF. The CDR3 DNA is TGCGCCAGCAGCCGTCCCGGGACAGGGGTGAGTGAGCAGTTCTTC. The rearrangement uses TRBV5-1 and TRBJ2-1; 10 positions agree with TRBD1. Germline V gene lookup returns CDR1 SGHRS and CDR2 YFSETQ. V dropped 4 bases and J dropped 9; count of bases not matched to a gene: 10. The CDR3 is made up of 15 amino acids.

The V gene is TRBV5-1, the J gene TRBJ2-2; D is unclear. The V gene lost 4 bases and the J gene lost 0 bases, with 7 bases spanning the gap. Germline V CDR1 and CDR2: SGHRS, YFSETQ. This CDR3 has 14 residues. The CDR3 loop is CASSPTPNTGELFF. The DNA for the CDR3 is TGCGCCAGCAGCCCCACTCCGAACACCGGGGAGCTGTTTTTT.

The chain carries TRBV5-1 and TRBJ1-1, with TRBD1 identical over 8 bases. The J segment lost 1 base and the V segment lost 4 bases, leaving 6 bases of the junction unmatched. This CDR3 spans 15 amino acids. CDR1 is SGHRS, CDR2 YFSETQ, per germline. This CDR3 is CASSPGGQGNTEAFF. CDR3 nucleotides: TGCGCCAGCAGCCCAGGCGGACAGGGGAACACTGAAGCTTTCTTT.

This clone was detected once. The chain carries TRBV5-1 and TRBJ2-1, with D unclear. This CDR3 contains 12 residues. Trimming pared 1 base from V and 5 bases from J, leaving 4 bases between. CDR1 SGHRS and CDR2 YFSETQ come from the germline V gene. The CDR3 region has the DNA TGCGCCAGCAGCTTGTACAACAATGAGCAGTTCTTC. Protein sequence: CASSLYNNEQFF.

This clone was seen once. The J gene is TRBJ1-2, the V gene TRBV19; 8 nucleotides line up with TRBD1. The germline V gene encodes CDR1 LNHDA and CDR2 SQIVND (reference sequence). V gave up 7 bases and J gave up 8 bases; unmatched junction bases: 15. This CDR3 region has 15 residues. Written as DNA, the CDR3 is TGTGCCAGTACTCTCCTGCGGGCGGACAGGGACGGCTACACCTTC. Its protein is CASTLLRADRDGYTF. The whole variable domain, filled in from reference TRBV19 and TRBJ1-2, reads DGGITQSPKYLFRKEGQNVTLSCEQNLNHDAMYWYRQDPGQGLRLIYYSQIVNDFQKGDIAEGYSVSREKKESFPLTVTSAQKNPTAFYLCASTLLRADRDGYTFGSGTRLTVV.

The chain uses TRBV11-2 and TRBJ2-7; TRBD1 agrees at 8 bases. CDR1 is SGHAT and CDR2 is FQNNGV in the germline V gene. There are 13 residues in the CDR3. V shed 4 bases and J 5 bases; nucleotides not matched to a gene: 4. This CDR3 is CASSSGGFDEQYF. The CDR3 DNA sequence: TGTGCCAGCAGCTCAGGGGGCTTCGACGAGCAGTACTTC.

In DNA form, the CDR3 reads TGCGCCAGCAGCCCGGAGCCGGATGAAAAACTGTTTTTT. Its translation is CASSPEPDEKLFF. The chain carries TRBV5-1 and TRBJ1-4; D gene unclear. CDR3 length: 13 residues. Germline CDR1 is SGHRS and CDR2 is YFSETQ. Trimming removed 4 bases from V and 6 bases from J, with 10 bases in between.

J is TRBJ1-1 and V is TRBV23-1; 7 bases are a match to TRBD1. TRBV23-1 is reported as an ORF; its role is uncertain. J lost 7 bases, V lost 1 base, and 18 bases had no gene match. This CDR3 comprises 18 residues. The CDR3, as DNA: TGCGCCAGCAGTCAATTAACCGCCCCGGACAGGCCACGGGGTGAAGCTTTCTTT. The encoded protein is CASSQLTAPDRPRGEAFF.

The chain joins TRBV11-2 to TRBJ1-1, with a weak D call TRBD1 (5 bases). This CDR3 is 14 amino acids long. Germline CDR1 reads SGHAT; CDR2 reads FQNNGV. Trimming removed 5 bases at V and 7 bases at J, with 17 bases between. Here the CDR3 reads CASSQPRQHNEAFF. Written as DNA, the CDR3 is TGTGCCAGCAGCCAACCTCGACAGCACAATGAAGCTTTCTTT. Full variable domain (outside the CDR3, taken from reference TRBV11-2 and TRBJ1-1): EAGVAQSPRYKIIEKRQSVAFWCNPISGHATLYWYQQILGQGPKLLIQFQNNGVVDDSQLPKDRFSAERLKGVDSTLKIQPAKLEDSAVYLCASSQPRQHNEAFFGQGTRLTVV.

The CDR3: CASSYSRAARGSGYTF. CDR3 bases: TGTGCCAGCAGTTACTCAAGAGCTGCCAGGGGAAGTGGCTACACCTTC. The chain joins TRBV6-5 to TRBJ1-2; D perhaps matches TRBD1 (6 bases). Germline V lookup: CDR1 MNHEY, CDR2 SVGAGI. This CDR3 has 16 amino acids. V dropped 0 bases and J dropped 7 bases, with 18 bases sitting between them.

V gene TRBV10-1 combines with J gene TRBJ1-2; D is unclear. The CDR3 totals 13 residues. V was shortened by 6 bases and J by 5 bases, with 13 bases between the two germline ends. Per the germline V gene, CDR1 is WNHNN and CDR2 is SYGVQD (reference sequence). CDR3 nucleotides: TGCGCCAGCAGGCCTAACGGGGAGTATGGCTACACCTTC. Encoded protein: CASRPNGEYGYTF.